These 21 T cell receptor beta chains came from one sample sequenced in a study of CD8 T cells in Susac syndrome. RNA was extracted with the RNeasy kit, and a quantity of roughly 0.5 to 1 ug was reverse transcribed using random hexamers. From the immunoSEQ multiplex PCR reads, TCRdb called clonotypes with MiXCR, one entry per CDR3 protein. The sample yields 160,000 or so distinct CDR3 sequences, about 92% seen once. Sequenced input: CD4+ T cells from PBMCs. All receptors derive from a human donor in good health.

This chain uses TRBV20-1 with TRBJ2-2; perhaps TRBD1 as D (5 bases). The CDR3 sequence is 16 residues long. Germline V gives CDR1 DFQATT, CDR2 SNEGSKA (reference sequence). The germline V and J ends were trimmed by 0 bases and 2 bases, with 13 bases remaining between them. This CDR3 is CSARDRRAPNTGELFF. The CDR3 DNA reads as TGCAGTGCTAGAGATCGCAGGGCCCCCAACACCGGGGAGCTGTTTTTT.

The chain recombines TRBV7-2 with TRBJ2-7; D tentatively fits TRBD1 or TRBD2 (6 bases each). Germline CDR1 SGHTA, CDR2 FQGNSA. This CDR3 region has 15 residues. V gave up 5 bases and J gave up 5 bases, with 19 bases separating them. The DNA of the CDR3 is TGTGCCAGCAGCCTGGTAGGGGGAGGTGAGAACGAGCAGTACTTC. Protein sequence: CASSLVGGGENEQYF.

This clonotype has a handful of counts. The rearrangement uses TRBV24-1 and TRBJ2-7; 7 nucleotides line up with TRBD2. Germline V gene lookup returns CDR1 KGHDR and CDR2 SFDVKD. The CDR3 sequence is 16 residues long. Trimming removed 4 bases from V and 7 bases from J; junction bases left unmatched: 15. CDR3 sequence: CATSEHPSGRRWEQYF. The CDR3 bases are TGTGCCACCAGTGAACACCCTAGCGGTCGAAGGTGGGAGCAGTACTTC.

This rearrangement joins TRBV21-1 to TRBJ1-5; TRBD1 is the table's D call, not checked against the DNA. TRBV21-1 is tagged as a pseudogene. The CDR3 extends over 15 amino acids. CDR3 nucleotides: TGTGCCAGCAGCAAAGTAAAGGGGGTTCGTCAGCCCCAGCATTTT. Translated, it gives CASSKVKGVRQPQHF.

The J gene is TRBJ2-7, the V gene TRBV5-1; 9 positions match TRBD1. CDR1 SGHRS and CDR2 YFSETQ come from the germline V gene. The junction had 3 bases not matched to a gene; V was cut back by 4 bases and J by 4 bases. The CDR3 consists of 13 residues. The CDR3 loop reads CASSTGTGYEQYF. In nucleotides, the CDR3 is TGCGCCAGCAGCACCGGGACAGGGTACGAGCAGTACTTC.

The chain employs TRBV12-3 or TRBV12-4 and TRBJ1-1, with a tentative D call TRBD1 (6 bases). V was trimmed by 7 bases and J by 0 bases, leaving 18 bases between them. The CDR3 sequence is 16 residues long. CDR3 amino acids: CASIPGGALMNTEAFF. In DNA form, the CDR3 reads TGTGCCAGCATCCCGGGGGGGGCGCTCATGAACACTGAAGCTTTCTTT.

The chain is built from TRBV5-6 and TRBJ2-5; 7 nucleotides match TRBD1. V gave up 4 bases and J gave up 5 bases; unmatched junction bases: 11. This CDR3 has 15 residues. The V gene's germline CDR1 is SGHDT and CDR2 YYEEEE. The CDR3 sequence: CASSGGEGARETQYF. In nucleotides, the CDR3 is TGTGCCAGCAGCGGTGGCGAGGGGGCGCGGGAGACCCAGTACTTC.

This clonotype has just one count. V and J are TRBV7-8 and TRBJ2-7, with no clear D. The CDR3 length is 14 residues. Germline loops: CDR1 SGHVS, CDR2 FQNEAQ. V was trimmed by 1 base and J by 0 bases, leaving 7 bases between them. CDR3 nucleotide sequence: TGTGCCAGCAGCTTAGGCATCCACTCCTACGAGCAGTACTTC. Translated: CASSLGIHSYEQYF.

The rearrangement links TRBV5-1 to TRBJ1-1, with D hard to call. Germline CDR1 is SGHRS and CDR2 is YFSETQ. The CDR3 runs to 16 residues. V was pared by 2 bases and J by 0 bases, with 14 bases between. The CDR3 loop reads CASSLGPQAVNTEAFF. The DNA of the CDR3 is TGCGCCAGCAGCTTAGGGCCGCAAGCCGTGAACACTGAAGCTTTCTTT.

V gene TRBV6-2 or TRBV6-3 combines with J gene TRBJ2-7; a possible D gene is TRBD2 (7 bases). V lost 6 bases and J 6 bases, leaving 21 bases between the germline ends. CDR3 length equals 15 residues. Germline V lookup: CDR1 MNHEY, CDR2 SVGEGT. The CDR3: CASSSAGGPILEQYF. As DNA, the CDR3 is TGTGCCAGCAGCTCAGCCGGGGGGCCGATCCTCGAGCAGTACTTC.

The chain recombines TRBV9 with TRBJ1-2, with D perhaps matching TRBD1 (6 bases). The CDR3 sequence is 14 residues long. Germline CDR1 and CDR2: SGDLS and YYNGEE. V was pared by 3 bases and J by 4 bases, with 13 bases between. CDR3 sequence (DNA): TGTGCCAGCAGCGGGCCGACAGGCCTCTATGGCTACACCTTC. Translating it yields CASSGPTGLYGYTF. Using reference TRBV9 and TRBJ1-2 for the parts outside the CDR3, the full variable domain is DSGVTQTPKHLITATGQRVTLRCSPRSGDLSVYWYQQSLDQGLQFLIQYYNGEERAKGNILERFSAQQFPDLHSELNLSSLELGDSALYFCASSGPTGLYGYTFGSGTRLTVV.

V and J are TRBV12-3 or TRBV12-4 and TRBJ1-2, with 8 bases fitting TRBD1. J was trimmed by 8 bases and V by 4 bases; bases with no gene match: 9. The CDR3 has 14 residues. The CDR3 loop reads CASSSRQGRDGYTF. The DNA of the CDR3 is TGTGCCAGCAGTTCCAGACAGGGGAGGGACGGCTACACCTTC.

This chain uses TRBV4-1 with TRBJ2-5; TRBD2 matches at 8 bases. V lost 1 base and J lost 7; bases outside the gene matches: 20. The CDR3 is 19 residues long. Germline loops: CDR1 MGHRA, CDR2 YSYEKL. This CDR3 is CASSQALWAGGRRDVTQYF. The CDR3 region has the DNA TGCGCCAGCAGCCAAGCCCTATGGGCCGGCGGGAGGAGGGACGTGACCCAGTACTTC.

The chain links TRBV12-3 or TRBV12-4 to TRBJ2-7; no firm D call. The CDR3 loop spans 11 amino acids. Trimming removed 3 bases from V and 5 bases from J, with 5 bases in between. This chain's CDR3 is CASSFVDEQYF. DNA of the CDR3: TGTGCCAGCAGTTTCGTTGACGAGCAGTACTTC.

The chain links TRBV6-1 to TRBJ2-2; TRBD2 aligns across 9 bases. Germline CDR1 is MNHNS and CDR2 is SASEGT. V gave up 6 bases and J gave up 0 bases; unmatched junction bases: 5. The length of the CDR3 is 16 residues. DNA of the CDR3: TGTGCCAGCAGGCGGGGGACTAGCCCGAACACCGGGGAGCTGTTTTTT. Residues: CASRRGTSPNTGELFF.

The CDR3 here is CASSVQGGGRGETQYF. In DNA form, the CDR3 reads TGTGCCAGCAGCGTACAAGGTGGGGGGCGCGGGGAGACCCAGTACTTC. The V call is TRBV2, the J call TRBJ2-5; D tentatively reads TRBD1 or TRBD2 (6 bases each). V was pared by 6 bases and J by 5 bases, with 22 bases between. This CDR3 comprises 16 residues. Looked up from germline, CDR1 is SNHLY and CDR2 is FYNNEI. Looking up the rest from reference TRBV2 and TRBJ2-5 gives the full variable domain: EPEVTQTPSHQVTQMGQEVILRCVPISNHLYFYWYRQILGQKVEFLVSFYNNEISEKSEIFDDQFSVERPDGSNFTLKIRSTKLEDSAMYFCASSVQGGGRGETQYFGPGTRLLVL.

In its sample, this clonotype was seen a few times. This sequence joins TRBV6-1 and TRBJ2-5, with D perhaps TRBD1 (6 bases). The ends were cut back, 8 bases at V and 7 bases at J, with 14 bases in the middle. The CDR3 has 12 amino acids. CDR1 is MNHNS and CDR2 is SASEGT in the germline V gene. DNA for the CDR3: TGTGCCAGCTCGGCAGGGGCACGGACCCAGTACTTC. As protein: CASSAGARTQYF.

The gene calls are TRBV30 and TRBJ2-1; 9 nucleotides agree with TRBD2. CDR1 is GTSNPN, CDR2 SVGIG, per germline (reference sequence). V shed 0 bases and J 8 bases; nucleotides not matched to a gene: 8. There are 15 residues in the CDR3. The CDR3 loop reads CAWSVSAGGYHEQFF. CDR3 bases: TGTGCCTGGAGTGTATCAGCGGGAGGATATCATGAGCAGTTCTTC.

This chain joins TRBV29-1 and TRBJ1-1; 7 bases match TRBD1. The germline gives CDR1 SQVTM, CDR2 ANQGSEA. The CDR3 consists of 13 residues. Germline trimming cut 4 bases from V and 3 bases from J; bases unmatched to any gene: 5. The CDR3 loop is CSVVTGMDTEAFF. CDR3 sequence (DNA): TGCAGCGTTGTGACAGGGATGGACACTGAAGCTTTCTTT.

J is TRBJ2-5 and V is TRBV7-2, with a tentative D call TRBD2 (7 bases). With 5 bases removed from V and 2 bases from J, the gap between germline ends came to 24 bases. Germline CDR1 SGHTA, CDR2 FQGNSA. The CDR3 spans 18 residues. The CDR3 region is CASSPAKRDIWAQETQYF. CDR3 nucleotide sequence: TGTGCCAGCAGCCCGGCCAAGCGGGACATCTGGGCGCAAGAGACCCAGTACTTC.

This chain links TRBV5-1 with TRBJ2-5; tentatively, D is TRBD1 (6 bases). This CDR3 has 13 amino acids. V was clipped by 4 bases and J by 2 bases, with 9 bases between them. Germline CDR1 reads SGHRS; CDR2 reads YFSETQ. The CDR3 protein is CASSGGPQETQYF. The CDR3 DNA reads TGCGCCAGCAGCGGGGGCCCTCAAGAGACCCAGTACTTC.